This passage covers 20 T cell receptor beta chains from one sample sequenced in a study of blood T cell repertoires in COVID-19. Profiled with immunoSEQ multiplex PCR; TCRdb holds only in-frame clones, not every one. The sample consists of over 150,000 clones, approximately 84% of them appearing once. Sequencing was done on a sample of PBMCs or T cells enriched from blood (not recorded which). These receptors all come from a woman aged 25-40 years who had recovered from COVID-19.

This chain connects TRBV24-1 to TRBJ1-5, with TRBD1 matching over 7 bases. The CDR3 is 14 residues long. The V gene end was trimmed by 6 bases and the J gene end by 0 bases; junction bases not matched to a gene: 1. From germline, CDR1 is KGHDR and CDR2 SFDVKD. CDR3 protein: CATSRDSSNQPQHF. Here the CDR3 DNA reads TGTGCCACCAGTAGGGACAGTAGCAATCAGCCCCAGCATTTT.

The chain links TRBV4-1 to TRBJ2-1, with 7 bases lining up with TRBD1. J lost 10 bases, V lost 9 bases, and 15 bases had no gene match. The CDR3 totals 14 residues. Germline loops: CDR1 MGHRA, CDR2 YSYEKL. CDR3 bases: TGCGCCAGTCACCAAGGGGGCTTTCTCGGGGAGCAGTTCTTC. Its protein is CASHQGGFLGEQFF.

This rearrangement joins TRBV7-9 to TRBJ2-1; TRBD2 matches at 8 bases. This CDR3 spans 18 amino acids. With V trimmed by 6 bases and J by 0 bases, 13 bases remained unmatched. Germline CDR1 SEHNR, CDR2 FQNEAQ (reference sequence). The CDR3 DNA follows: TGTGCCAGCAGACCTCGGCCCTCGCGGGGGGACTCCTACAATGAGCAGTTCTTC. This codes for CASRPRPSRGDSYNEQFF. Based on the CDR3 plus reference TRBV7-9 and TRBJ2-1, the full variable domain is DTGVSQNPRHKITKRGQNVTFRCDPISEHNRLYWYRQTLGQGPEFLTYFQNEAQLEKSRLLSDRFSAERPKGSFSTLEIQRTEQGDSAMYLCASRPRPSRGDSYNEQFFGPGTRLTVL.

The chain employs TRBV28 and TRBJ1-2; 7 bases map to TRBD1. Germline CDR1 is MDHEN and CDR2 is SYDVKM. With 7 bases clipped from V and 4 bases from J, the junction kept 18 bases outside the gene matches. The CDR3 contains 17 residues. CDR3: CASISTHGAGGTYGYTF. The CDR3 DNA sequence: TGTGCCAGCATCTCAACGCACGGGGCAGGGGGTACCTATGGCTACACCTTC.

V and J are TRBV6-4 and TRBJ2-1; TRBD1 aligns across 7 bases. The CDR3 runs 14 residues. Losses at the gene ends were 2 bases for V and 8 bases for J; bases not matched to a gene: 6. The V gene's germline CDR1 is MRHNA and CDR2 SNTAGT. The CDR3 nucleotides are TGTGCCAGCAGTGACAGGGGGCTACTTGATGAGCAGTTCTTC. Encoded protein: CASSDRGLLDEQFF.

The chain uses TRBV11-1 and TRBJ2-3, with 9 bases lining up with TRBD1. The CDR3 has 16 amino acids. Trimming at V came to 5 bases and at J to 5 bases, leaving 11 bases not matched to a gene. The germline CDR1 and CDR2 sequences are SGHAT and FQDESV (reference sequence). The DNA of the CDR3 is TGTGCCAGCAGCCACACACGGGACAGGGTGGAAGATACGCAGTATTTT. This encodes CASSHTRDRVEDTQYF.

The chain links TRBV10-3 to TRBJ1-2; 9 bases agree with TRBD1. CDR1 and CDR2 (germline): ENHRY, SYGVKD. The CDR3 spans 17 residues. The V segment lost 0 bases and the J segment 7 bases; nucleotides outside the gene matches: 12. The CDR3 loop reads CAISESRLGQGKSGYTF. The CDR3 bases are TGTGCCATCAGTGAGTCCAGACTGGGACAGGGAAAGTCTGGCTACACCTTC.

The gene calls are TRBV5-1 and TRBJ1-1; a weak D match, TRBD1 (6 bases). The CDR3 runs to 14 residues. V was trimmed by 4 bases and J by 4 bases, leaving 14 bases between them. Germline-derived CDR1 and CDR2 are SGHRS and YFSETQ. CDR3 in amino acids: CASSLLGALTEAFF. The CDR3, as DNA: TGCGCCAGCAGCCTACTGGGGGCCCTCACTGAAGCTTTCTTT.

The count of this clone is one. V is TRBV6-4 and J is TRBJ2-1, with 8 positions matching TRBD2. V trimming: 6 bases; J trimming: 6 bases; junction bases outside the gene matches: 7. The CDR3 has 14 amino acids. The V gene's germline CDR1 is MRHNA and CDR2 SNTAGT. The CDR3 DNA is TGTGCCAGCAGGACGGTAGCGGGAAGCAATGAGCAGTTCTTC. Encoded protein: CASRTVAGSNEQFF.

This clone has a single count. The CDR3 DNA reads TGTGCCAGCAGGGAGGAAGAGACCCAGTACTTC. Protein: CASREEETQYF. The chain links TRBV28 to TRBJ2-5; TRBD2 might be the D (5 bases). Trimming pared 6 bases from V and 3 bases from J, leaving 5 bases between. The CDR3 spans 11 residues. CDR1 MDHEN and CDR2 SYDVKM come from the germline V gene.

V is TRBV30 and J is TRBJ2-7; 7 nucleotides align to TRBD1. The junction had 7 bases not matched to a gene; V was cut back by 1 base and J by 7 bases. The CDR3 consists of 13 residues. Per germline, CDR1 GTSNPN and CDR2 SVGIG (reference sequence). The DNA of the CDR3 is TGTGCCTGGAGTGACAGGGGTAGAGGGGAGCAGTACTTC. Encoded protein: CAWSDRGRGEQYF.

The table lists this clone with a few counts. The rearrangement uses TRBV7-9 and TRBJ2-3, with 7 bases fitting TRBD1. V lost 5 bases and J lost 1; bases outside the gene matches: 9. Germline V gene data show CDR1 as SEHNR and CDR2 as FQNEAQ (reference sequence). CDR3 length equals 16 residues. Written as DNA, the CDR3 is TGTGCCAGCAGCCTACAGGGACAGACGGGCACAGATACGCAGTATTTT. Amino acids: CASSLQGQTGTDTQYF.

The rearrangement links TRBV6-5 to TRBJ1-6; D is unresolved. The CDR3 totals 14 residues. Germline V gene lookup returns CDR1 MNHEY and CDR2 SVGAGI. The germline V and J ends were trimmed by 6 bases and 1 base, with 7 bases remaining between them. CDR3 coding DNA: TGTGCCAGCAGCTGTCGTTCCTATAATTCACCCCTCCACTTT. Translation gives CASSCRSYNSPLHF.

The CDR3 loop is CASSKPGQKANEQFF. The CDR3 bases are TGTGCCAGCAGCAAACCGGGACAGAAGGCCAATGAGCAGTTCTTC. The chain uses TRBV6-5 and TRBJ2-1, with 7 bases identical to TRBD1. Germline values: CDR1 MNHEY, CDR2 SVGAGI. The CDR3 has 15 amino acids. The J segment lost 6 bases and the V segment lost 6 bases, leaving 11 bases of the junction unmatched.

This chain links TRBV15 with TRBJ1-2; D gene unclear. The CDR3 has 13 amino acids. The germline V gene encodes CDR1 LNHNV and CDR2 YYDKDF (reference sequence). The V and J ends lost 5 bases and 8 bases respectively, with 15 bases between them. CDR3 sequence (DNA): TGTGCCACCAGCCCTGAACCCGAACTAGGCTACACCTTC. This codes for CATSPEPELGYTF.

The CDR3 loop is CASSLGRGLYGYTF. The CDR3 DNA reads TGTGCCAGCAGCTTGGGCAGGGGCTTATATGGCTACACCTTC. V usage is TRBV7-2 and J usage is TRBJ1-2; a possible D gene is TRBD1 (6 bases). V lost 3 bases, J lost 5 bases, and 13 bases lay in between. The CDR3 is 14 amino acids. Germline assignment: CDR1 SGHTA and CDR2 FQGNSA.

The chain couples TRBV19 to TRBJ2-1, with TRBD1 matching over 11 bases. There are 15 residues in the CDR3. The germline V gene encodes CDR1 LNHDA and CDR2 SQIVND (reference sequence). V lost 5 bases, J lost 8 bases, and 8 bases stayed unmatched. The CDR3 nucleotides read TGTGCCAGTAGTCCTAAGGGACAGGGGGATGATGAGCAGTTCTTC. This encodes CASSPKGQGDDEQFF.

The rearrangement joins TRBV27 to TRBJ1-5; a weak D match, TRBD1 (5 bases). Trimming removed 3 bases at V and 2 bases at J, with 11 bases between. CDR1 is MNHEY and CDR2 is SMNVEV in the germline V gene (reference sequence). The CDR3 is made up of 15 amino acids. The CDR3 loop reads CASSLGEGGNQPQHF. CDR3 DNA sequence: TGTGCCAGCAGTTTGGGGGAGGGAGGCAATCAGCCCCAGCATTTT.

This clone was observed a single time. CDR3 residues: CASSAGDSKTQPQHF. The CDR3 DNA reads TGTGCCAGCAGCGCCGGGGACAGCAAAACACAGCCCCAGCATTTT. The chain couples TRBV7-9 to TRBJ1-5; the match to TRBD1 covers 7 bases. The CDR3 has 15 amino acids. Germline V gene sequence: CDR1 SEHNR, CDR2 FQNEAQ (reference sequence). The junction had 11 bases not matched to a gene; V was cut back by 5 bases and J by 7 bases.

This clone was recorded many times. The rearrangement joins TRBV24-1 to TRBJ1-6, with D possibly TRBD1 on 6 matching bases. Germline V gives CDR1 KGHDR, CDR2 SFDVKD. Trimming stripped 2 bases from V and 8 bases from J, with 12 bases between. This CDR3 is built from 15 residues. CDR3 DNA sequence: TGTGCCACCAGTGATTCCAGGACAGCGGATTCACCCCTCCACTTT. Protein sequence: CATSDSRTADSPLHF.